This entry is about one T cell receptor beta chain. Donors were drawn from the roughly 120-subject validation cohort, separate from the roughly 700-subject first cohort. Clones were read by immunoSEQ multiplex PCR, and TCRdb kept only the in-frame ones, dropping some. There are over 200,000 clones in the sample; roughly 84% occur only once, and about 2% lies in the top ten. This record belongs to a study of cytomegalovirus exposure and HLA in healthy donors. The receptor was derived from a woman between 18 and 30 years old in good health and CMV-seropositive. Sequencing was done on a sample of PBMCs.

In DNA form, the CDR3 reads TGTGCCAGCAGCTTAGGAGGCTACAATGAGCAGTTCTTC. Encoded protein: CASSLGGYNEQFF. The chain combines TRBV11-3 with TRBJ2-1; no clear D gene. This CDR3 is built from 13 residues. The germline V gene has CDR1 SGHNT and CDR2 YENEEA. Trimming removed 1 base from V and 3 bases from J, with 4 bases in between.